Shown below are 16 T cell receptor beta chains from a single sample sequenced in a study of T cell changes during pregnancy in multiple sclerosis. Assay used: immunoSEQ multiplex PCR; TCRdb lists only in-frame clones, some missing. Altogether under 30,000 clones are present, over 75% being singletons, with the ten largest covering about 6.4%. Sample: CD8+ T cells from peripheral blood mononuclear cells, taken after pregnancy. The source is a female donor with multiple sclerosis, enrolled in a pregnancy study.

The V and J genes are TRBV4-1 and TRBJ2-7, with D perhaps TRBD2 (6 bases). This CDR3 is 15 amino acids long. V shed 0 bases and J shed 2 bases, with 11 bases lying between them. The germline gives CDR1 MGHRA, CDR2 YSYEKL. Here the CDR3 reads CASSQDQRATYEQYF. The CDR3 DNA follows: TGCGCCAGCAGCCAAGATCAGCGGGCCACCTACGAGCAGTACTTC.

In this sample, this clone turned up a few times. The gene calls are TRBV4-3 and TRBJ2-1; 8 nucleotides align to TRBD2. J gave up 4 bases and V 1 base, and 3 bases lay outside the gene matches. The CDR3 length is 15 residues. Germline CDR1 and CDR2: LGHNA and YSLEER. CDR3 in amino acids: CASSQATGGYNEQFF. In DNA, the CDR3 is TGCGCCAGCAGCCAAGCGACGGGAGGGTACAATGAGCAGTTCTTC.

The J gene is TRBJ2-2, the V gene TRBV6-5; perhaps TRBD2 as D (6 bases). The germline CDR1 and CDR2 sequences are MNHEY and SVGAGI. V lost 0 bases and J lost 7, with 12 bases in between. This CDR3 comprises 15 residues. The CDR3 sequence: CASSYSKAGSGELFF. The CDR3 nucleotides are TGTGCCAGCAGTTACTCGAAAGCGGGTAGCGGGGAGCTGTTTTTT.

The chain recombines TRBV6-1 with TRBJ1-4, with TRBD1 matching 7 bases. This CDR3 is built from 14 residues. V gave up 5 bases and J gave up 8 bases; unmatched junction bases: 8. Germline CDR1 and CDR2: MNHNS and SASEGT. As DNA, the CDR3 is TGTGCCAGCAGTCCCGGGACAGAGACAGAAAAACTGTTTTTT. Translated: CASSPGTETEKLFF.

This chain connects TRBV11-2 to TRBJ2-1; tentatively, D is TRBD2 (6 bases). The length of the CDR3 is 16 residues. CDR1 SGHAT and CDR2 FQNNGV come from the germline V gene. The V and J ends lost 5 bases and 2 bases respectively, with 16 bases between them. The CDR3 reads CASSQDGTGTYNEQFF. CDR3 DNA: TGTGCCAGCAGCCAAGATGGGACTGGGACCTACAATGAGCAGTTCTTC.

The CDR3: CASSILPEQFF. The DNA of the CDR3 is TGTGCCAGTAGTATTCTCCCTGAGCAGTTCTTC. J is TRBJ2-1 and V is TRBV19; D is unclear. The CDR3 runs 11 residues. CDR1 and CDR2 from the germline V gene are LNHDA and SQIVND (reference sequence). V was cut by 3 bases and J by 9 bases, with 6 bases left in between.

The chain recombines TRBV21-1 with TRBJ1-5; TRBD1 was called by the table and not checked on the DNA. TRBV21-1 is a recognized pseudogene. There are 20 residues in the CDR3. CDR3 in amino acids: CASSKTPRTGGHPSNQPQHF. The CDR3 DNA reads TGTGCCAGCAGCAAAACTCCCCGGACAGGGGGCCATCCTAGCAATCAGCCCCAGCATTTT.

This rearrangement joins TRBV2 to TRBJ2-5; 7 bases align to TRBD2. The CDR3 runs to 12 residues. V was clipped by 10 bases and J by 6 bases; unmatched bases: 8. Germline loops: CDR1 SNHLY, CDR2 FYNNEI. The CDR3 DNA is TGTGCCACCCGGACTAGTCGGCAGACCCAGTACTTC. It yields the protein CATRTSRQTQYF. The full variable domain, in which reference TRBV2 and TRBJ2-5 provide the parts outside the CDR3, is EPEVTQTPSHQVTQMGQEVILRCVPISNHLYFYWYRQILGQKVEFLVSFYNNEISEKSEIFDDQFSVERPDGSNFTLKIRSTKLEDSAMYFCATRTSRQTQYFGPGTRLLVL.

The chain links TRBV30 to TRBJ1-5, with unresolved D. The CDR3 runs 13 residues. V lost 0 bases and J lost 7, with 10 bases in between. Germline V gene data show CDR1 as GTSNPN and CDR2 as SVGIG (reference sequence). The CDR3 loop reads CAWSVDINQPQHF. CDR3 sequence (DNA): TGTGCCTGGAGTGTAGACATTAACCAGCCCCAGCATTTT.

The chain employs TRBV25-1 and TRBJ2-5; D is possibly TRBD2 (6 bases). The DNA end is more similar to TRBJ2-7, so the J call may be wrong. The CDR3 is 15 amino acids. CDR1 is MGHDK and CDR2 is SYGVNS in the germline V gene. CDR3 nucleotides: TGTGCCAGCAGTCAAGGGAGGTTGAGCTCCTACGAGCAGTACTTC. Protein product: CASSQGRLSSYEQYF.

This clone was recorded once. J is TRBJ2-7 and V is TRBV5-1; 8 nucleotides match TRBD1. This CDR3 has 17 amino acids. Germline lookup yields CDR1 SGHRS and CDR2 YFSETQ. Losses at the gene ends were 1 base for V and 5 bases for J; bases not matched to a gene: 14. CDR3 residues: CASSLPPGGAPTDEQYF. CDR3 bases: TGCGCCAGCAGCTTGCCTCCAGGGGGCGCTCCTACTGACGAGCAGTACTTC.

This chain connects TRBV7-2 to TRBJ1-5, with TRBD1 identical over 10 bases. The CDR3 totals 14 residues. J lost 7 bases, V lost 5 bases, and 5 bases had no gene match. Germline-derived CDR1 and CDR2 are SGHTA and FQGNSA. The CDR3: CASSRTGGKQPQHF. CDR3 in DNA: TGTGCCAGCAGCAGGACAGGGGGAAAGCAGCCCCAGCATTTT.

The genes are TRBV5-6 and TRBJ1-6, with TRBD1 as a possible D gene (5 bases). Between the trimmed V and J ends, which lost 0 bases and 7 bases, there was a span of 11 bases. Germline CDR1 is SGHDT and CDR2 is YYEEEE. The CDR3 length is 15 residues. CDR3 sequence (DNA): TGTGCCAGCAGCTTGGGACAGACTTTAAATTCACCCCTCCACTTT. Encoded protein: CASSLGQTLNSPLHF.

This rearrangement joins TRBV29-1 to TRBJ2-7; 7 nucleotides align to TRBD2. The germline V gene has CDR1 SQVTM and CDR2 ANQGSEA. The junction had 16 bases not matched to a gene; V was cut back by 8 bases and J by 3 bases. The CDR3 is 15 amino acids. CDR3 sequence reads: CSLGRRDYNFYEQYF. CDR3 nucleotides: TGCAGCCTGGGCCGCCGGGACTACAACTTCTACGAGCAGTACTTC.

This chain uses TRBV11-2 with TRBJ2-7; D may be TRBD1 (5 bases). V lost 4 bases to trimming and J lost 0 bases, with 16 bases between them. Germline CDR1 SGHAT, CDR2 FQNNGV. The CDR3 covers 16 residues. CDR3 nucleotides: TGTGCCAGCAGCTCCTCCCTCCAGGGCCCCTCCTACGAGCAGTACTTC. It encodes CASSSSLQGPSYEQYF.

The rearrangement links TRBV28 to TRBJ1-1; the match to TRBD1 covers 7 bases. This CDR3 has 15 residues. The germline gives CDR1 MDHEN, CDR2 SYDVKM. The V segment lost 6 bases and the J segment 4 bases; nucleotides outside the gene matches: 11. The CDR3: CASSRWDRSGTEAFF. Written as DNA, the CDR3 is TGTGCCAGCAGCCGCTGGGACAGAAGTGGCACTGAAGCTTTCTTT.